The clone carrying this TCR beta chain has only one observation. Its specificity is unknown. Assay execution took place at the deep level. TCRdb keeps only in-frame clones here, not all; method: immunoSEQ multiplex PCR. The sample records around 990,000 clones, around three quarters being singletons. Among the donors, all were Caucasian adults who lived in Nashville, Tennessee. Trimming stripped 11 bases from V and 10 bases from J, with 21 bases between. Germline CDR1 and CDR2: MDHEN and SYDVKM. The CDR3 is made up of 13 amino acids. The data derive from a study of shared clonotypes between healthy human individuals. Whole-study findings and limits: Donor clonotype sharing was expected to depend on sequencing depth.

This chain uses TRBV28 with TRBJ2-1, with a weak D call TRBD1 (5 bases). The sequence derives from a young man in good health. Some clones in this sample may be carry-over from other donors' samples. Sequenced material: memory CD4+ T cells from PBMCs. Subset specified: CD45RA-negative fraction. The CDR3 coding sequence is TGTGCCGTTGGGCAGGGATTCGGAAACGAGCAGTTCTTC. It encodes CAVGQGFGNEQFF.